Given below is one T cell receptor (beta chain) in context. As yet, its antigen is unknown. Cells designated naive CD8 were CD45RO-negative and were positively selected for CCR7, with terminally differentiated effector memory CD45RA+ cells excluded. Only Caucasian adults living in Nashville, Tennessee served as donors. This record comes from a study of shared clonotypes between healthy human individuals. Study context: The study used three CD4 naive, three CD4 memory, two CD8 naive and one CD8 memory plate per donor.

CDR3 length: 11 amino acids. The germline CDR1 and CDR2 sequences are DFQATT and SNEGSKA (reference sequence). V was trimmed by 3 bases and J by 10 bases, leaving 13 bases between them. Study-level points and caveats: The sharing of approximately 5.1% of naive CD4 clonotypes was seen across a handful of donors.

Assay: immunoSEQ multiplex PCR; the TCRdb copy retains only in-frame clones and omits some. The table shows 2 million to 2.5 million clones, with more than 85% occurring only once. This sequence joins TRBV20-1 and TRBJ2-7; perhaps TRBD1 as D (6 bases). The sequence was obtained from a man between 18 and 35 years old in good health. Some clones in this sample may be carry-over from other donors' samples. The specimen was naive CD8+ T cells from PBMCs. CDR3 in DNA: TGCAGTGCTAGGGACAGTCCCAACCAGTACTTC. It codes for CSARDSPNQYF.